The rows below give T cell receptor beta chains drawn from one sample of a study of a mutant IDH1 vaccine in newly diagnosed glioma. Sequenced by immunoSEQ multiplex PCR; TCRdb stores in-frame clones only, minus some. The sample carries around 30,000 clones, about 80% recorded once. These TCRs' antigens remain unknown. The sample consisted of PBMCs, taken from a glioma patient whose treatment included an IDH1 peptide vaccine. These receptor sequences come from a man aged 30-40 years with glioma. Both conserved end residues are part of each CDR3. The D gene is left open where the match is weak. Clone size is shown for a subset of rows, as once, few, many or a class of expanded clone.

>-|once|TRBJ1-1|15|TRBV7-3
CASSLQGARDTEAFF
TGTGCCAGCAGCTTACAAGGGGCCCGGGACACTGAAGCTTTCTTT
>-|-|TRBJ1-1|14|TRBV27
CASSPRPRGTEAFF
TGTGCCAGCAGTCCCCGGCCCCGAGGGACTGAAGCTTTCTTT
>TRBD2|-|TRBJ2-7|19|TRBV5-1
CASSSQAPSGRDFSYEQYF
TGCGCCAGCAGCTCCCAGGCCCCTAGCGGGAGGGACTTCTCCTACGAGCAGTACTTC
>-|-|TRBJ1-1|12|TRBV2
CASIRGNTEAFF
TGTGCCAGCATAAGGGGGAACACTGAAGCTTTCTTT
>TRBD1|-|TRBJ1-2|13|TRBV28
CASSFGTGGGYTF
TGTGCCAGCAGTTTCGGGACAGGGGGCGGCTACACCTTC
>-|-|TRBJ2-3|13|TRBV10-3
CAILGVHTDTQYF
TGTGCCATCCTAGGGGTCCACACAGATACGCAGTATTTT
>TRBD1|-|TRBJ2-1|16|TRBV2
CASSSERQGSYNEQFF
TGTGCCAGCAGTTCTGAACGACAGGGAAGTTACAATGAGCAGTTCTTC
>-|-|TRBJ2-7|13|TRBV4-3
CASSQDRDYEQYF
TGCGCCAGCAGCCAAGACAGGGACTACGAGCAGTACTTC
>-|-|TRBJ1-5|14|TRBV19
CASSIVGAAQPQHF
TGTGCCAGTAGTATAGTCGGGGCAGCTCAGCCCCAGCATTTT
>-|-|TRBJ1-5|15|TRBV4-3
CASSQGLFSNQPQHF
TGCGCCAGCAGCCAAGGACTGTTTAGCAATCAGCCCCAGCATTTT
>TRBD1|few|TRBJ1-1|16|TRBV7-2
CASSLTPTGAGTEAFF
TGTGCCAGCAGCTTAACCCCAACAGGGGCAGGGACTGAAGCTTTCTTT
>-|few|TRBJ1-6|19|TRBV4-3
CASSPRPFQVGSYNSPLHF
TGCGCCAGCAGCCCTAGACCCTTTCAGGTCGGATCCTATAATTCACCCCTCCACTTT
>-|-|TRBJ2-2|15|TRBV7-9
CASSSSTENTGELFF
TGTGCCAGCAGCTCCTCGACAGAGAACACCGGGGAGCTGTTTTTT
>-|-|TRBJ2-1|15|TRBV2
CASSVGRSSYNEQFF
TGTGCCAGCAGTGTCGGGCGAAGCTCCTACAATGAGCAGTTCTTC
>-|-|TRBJ1-3|14|TRBV5-1
CASSLYRAGNTIYF
TGCGCCAGCAGCTTGTACAGGGCCGGAAACACCATATATTTT
>-|-|TRBJ1-1|15|TRBV4-3
CASSQFPALNTEAFF
TGCGCCAGCAGCCAATTCCCAGCCCTCAACACTGAAGCTTTCTTT
>TRBD1|-|TRBJ2-7|11|TRBV2
CAYRTGREQYF
TGTGCCTACCGGACAGGGCGAGAGCAGTACTTC
>TRBD1|-|TRBJ2-1|15|TRBV5-8
CASSLVGTVGNEQFF
TGTGCCAGCAGCTTGGTCGGGACAGTCGGCAATGAGCAGTTCTTC
>TRBD2|-|TRBJ2-1|15|TRBV19
CASSLAGGRINEQFF
TGTGCCAGTAGTCTTGCGGGGGGCCGGATCAATGAGCAGTTCTTC
>-|-|TRBJ2-2|14|TRBV7-7
CASSLAMSTGELFF
TGTGCCAGCAGCTTAGCAATGTCCACCGGGGAGCTGTTTTTT
>TRBD1|once|TRBJ1-2|13|TRBV30
CAWSNDRGYGYTF
TGTGCCTGGAGCAACGACAGGGGCTATGGCTACACCTTC
>-|-|TRBJ2-6|16|TRBV7-6
CASSLEPVRGANVLTF
TGTGCCAGCAGCTTAGAGCCCGTTCGTGGGGCCAACGTCCTGACTTTC
>-|-|TRBJ1-3|15|TRBV2
CASSEFPGDGNTIYF
TGTGCCAGCAGTGAATTTCCCGGGGATGGAAACACCATATATTTT
>-|-|TRBJ2-1|14|TRBV19
CASSSGGAGNEQFF
TGTGCCAGTAGTTCCGGGGGTGCGGGGAATGAGCAGTTCTTC
>-|-|TRBJ2-3|13|TRBV13
CASSLRVADTQYF
TGTGCCAGCAGCTTAAGAGTTGCAGATACGCAGTATTTT
>-|-|TRBJ2-2|15|TRBV30
CAWSVDPRNTGELFF
TGTGCCTGGAGTGTCGACCCTAGGAACACCGGGGAGCTGTTTTTT
>-|once|TRBJ1-2|13|TRBV29-1
CSVEFVDDYGYTF
TGCAGCGTTGAGTTCGTAGACGACTATGGCTACACCTTC
>TRBD1|-|TRBJ1-4|15|TRBV18
CASSPLTGRDEKLFF
TGTGCCAGCTCACCGTTGACAGGGCGTGATGAAAAACTGTTTTTT
>TRBD1|-|TRBJ2-2|16|TRBV30
CAWSVLGTGDTGELFF
TGTGCCTGGAGTGTACTGGGGACAGGGGATACCGGGGAGCTGTTTTTT
>TRBD1|few|TRBJ1-5|13|TRBV28
CASGTGQGQPQHF
TGTGCCAGCGGGACAGGCCAAGGTCAGCCCCAGCATTTT
>-|-|TRBJ2-2|14|TRBV6-5
CASAARIDIGELFF
TGTGCCAGCGCCGCCAGGATCGACATCGGGGAGCTGTTTTTT
>TRBD1|once|TRBJ1-2|14|TRBV9
CASSVAGTDYGYTF
TGTGCCAGCAGCGTCGCCGGGACAGACTATGGCTACACCTTC
>-|-|TRBJ2-6|14|TRBV5-1
CASSFPSGANVLTF
TGCGCCAGCAGCTTTCCCTCTGGGGCCAACGTCCTGACTTTC
>-|-|TRBJ1-5|14|TRBV10-3
CAISAATSNQPQHF
TGTGCCATCAGTGCAGCGACAAGCAATCAGCCCCAGCATTTT
>TRBD2|few|TRBJ2-3|15|TRBV7-6
CASSPGTRNTNTQYF
TGTGCCAGCAGCCCCGGGACTAGAAACACGAATACGCAGTATTTT
>TRBD1|few|TRBJ1-1|15|TRBV7-6
CASSYRQGALREAFF
TGTGCCAGCAGCTACCGACAGGGGGCATTAAGGGAAGCTTTCTTT
>-|-|TRBJ1-1|15|TRBV25-1
CASSEYAGEDTEAFF
TGTGCCAGCAGTGAATACGCAGGGGAGGACACTGAAGCTTTCTTT
>-|-|TRBJ1-1|12|TRBV28
CASSFMNTEAFF
TGTGCCAGCAGTTTCATGAACACTGAAGCTTTCTTT
>TRBD2|few|TRBJ2-2|16|TRBV9
CASSVAGGVNTGELFF
TGTGCCAGCAGCGTAGCGGGAGGGGTGAACACCGGGGAGCTGTTTTTT
>TRBD1|-|TRBJ1-5|15|TRBV28
CASSKRGQGDQPQHF
TGTGCCAGCAGTAAACGCGGACAGGGAGACCAGCCCCAGCATTTT
>-|once|TRBJ1-3|15|TRBV14
CASSQATHSGNTIYF
TGTGCCAGCAGCCAAGCCACACACTCTGGAAACACCATATATTTT
>-|-|TRBJ2-3|15|TRBV9
CASSVAVADTDTQYF
TGTGCCAGCAGCGTAGCAGTGGCCGACACAGATACGCAGTATTTT